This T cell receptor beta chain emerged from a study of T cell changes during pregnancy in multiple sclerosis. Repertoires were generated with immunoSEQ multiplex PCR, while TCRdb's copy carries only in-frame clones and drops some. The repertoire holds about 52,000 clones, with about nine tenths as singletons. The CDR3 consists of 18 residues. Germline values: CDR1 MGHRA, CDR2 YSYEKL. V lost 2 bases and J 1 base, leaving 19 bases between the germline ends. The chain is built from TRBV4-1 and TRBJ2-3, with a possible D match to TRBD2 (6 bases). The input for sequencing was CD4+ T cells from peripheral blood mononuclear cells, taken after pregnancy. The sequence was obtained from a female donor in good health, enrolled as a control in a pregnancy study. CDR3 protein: CASSQSFSRGRRTDTQYF. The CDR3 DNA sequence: TGCGCCAGCAGCCAATCCTTTTCGCGGGGACGGCGCACAGATACGCAGTATTTT.